A selection of T cell receptor beta chains follows, all from one sample in a study of cytomegalovirus exposure and HLA in healthy donors. Profiled with immunoSEQ multiplex PCR; TCRdb holds only in-frame clones, not every one. The repertoire holds roughly 100,000 clones, with roughly 12% as singletons. The specimen sequenced was PBMCs. The receptors were sampled from a man between 35 and 55 years old in good health and CMV-seropositive. The CDR3 runs from the conserved cysteine through the conserved F or W. A D gene is named only where the DNA matches it firmly. Clone size, where shown, is once, few, many, or a class for clones that have expanded.

V	D	size	J	DNA	CDR3
TRBV19	.	few	TRBJ1-1	TGTGCCAGTAGTATCTTACAGGGCAAGGAGGACACTGAAGCTTTCTTT	CASSILQGKEDTEAFF
TRBV27	.	.	TRBJ1-5	TGTGCCAGCAGTTTGATGGGAGCCAATCAGCCCCAGCATTTT	CASSLMGANQPQHF
TRBV7-6	TRBD1	.	TRBJ1-6	TGTGCCAGCAGCCCAGGACAGACAGGGTTGGGTTCACCCCTCCACTTT	CASSPGQTGLGSPLHF
TRBV6-4	.	.	TRBJ1-2	TGTGCCAGCAGTGACTCGATAAACACAGGCCGATATGGCTACACCTTC	CASSDSINTGRYGYTF
TRBV7-8	.	.	TRBJ1-3	TGTGCCAGCAGCTTAGGTCGGGGGTTCGGAAACACCATATATTTT	CASSLGRGFGNTIYF
TRBV6-5	TRBD2	few	TRBJ2-1	TGTGCCAGCAGTTACGGGGCGGGGGTCCACAATGAGCAGTTCTTC	CASSYGAGVHNEQFF
TRBV4-3	TRBD2	.	TRBJ2-1	TGCGCCAGCAGCCAAGCTCTAGCGGGAGGGCCGGACAATGAGCAGTTCTTC	CASSQALAGGPDNEQFF
TRBV5-1	TRBD1	.	TRBJ2-1	TGCGCCAGCAGCCCCGTCGACAGGGTGGGCGAGCAGTTCTTC	CASSPVDRVGEQFF
TRBV4-2	.	few	TRBJ1-5	TGTGCCAGCAGCCAAGGAGCTGAGTTCCAGCATTTT	CASSQGAEFQHF
TRBV6-1	.	.	TRBJ1-1	TGTGCCACCCAAATCCAGGTTTACACTGAAGCTTTCTTT	CATQIQVYTEAFF
TRBV6-1	.	few	TRBJ2-2	TGTGCCAGCAGTGATCCGGGGAACACCGGGGAGCTGTTTTTT	CASSDPGNTGELFF
TRBV15	TRBD2	.	TRBJ2-7	TGTGCCACCAGCTTCCGGACTAGCGGGAGGGCCCAAGAGCAGTACTTC	CATSFRTSGRAQEQYF
TRBV9	TRBD2	few	TRBJ2-7	TGTGCCAGCAGCGTTAGCGGGAACGAGCAGTACTTC	CASSVSGNEQYF
TRBV27	.	few	TRBJ2-7	TGTGCCAGCAGTTTATACGGGAGTACCTACGAGCAGTACTTC	CASSLYGSTYEQYF
TRBV2	TRBD2	few	TRBJ2-3	TGTGCCAGCAGGCAGTCCAGCGGGACTAGCACAGATACGCAGTATTTT	CASRQSSGTSTDTQYF
TRBV6-6	TRBD1	few	TRBJ2-3	TGTGCCAGCAGTTACCCCGACAGGGACGATACGCAGTATTTT	CASSYPDRDDTQYF
TRBV6-5	TRBD2	few	TRBJ2-1	TGTGCCAGCAGTTACTCTGCGGGAGGGCCTAATGAGCAGTTCTTC	CASSYSAGGPNEQFF
TRBV27	TRBD2	.	TRBJ2-7	TGTGCCAGCAGTTCCGGGACTAGCGGCCGCTACGAGCAGTACTTC	CASSSGTSGRYEQYF
TRBV25-1	.	few	TRBJ1-5	TGTGCCAGCAGCGGGTCATTGGGCGGGCAGCCCCAGCATTTT	CASSGSLGGQPQHF
TRBV5-4	.	.	TRBJ2-5	TGTGCCAGCAGCTTGGAGGGGCCTCGTGGGACCCAGTACTTC	CASSLEGPRGTQYF
TRBV5-1	TRBD1	.	TRBJ2-6	TGCGCCAGCAGCACCCCCCGGACAGGGGCTGGGGCCAACGTCCTGACTTTC	CASSTPRTGAGANVLTF
TRBV7-9	.	few	TRBJ2-4	TGTGCCAGCAGCTTAGGCCTAGCTAAGTCCAAAAACATTCAGTACTTC	CASSLGLAKSKNIQYF
TRBV7-9	TRBD2	.	TRBJ2-7	TGTGCCAGCAGCCCAGGGGCGGGAGGCGAGCAGTACTTC	CASSPGAGGEQYF
TRBV28	.	few	TRBJ1-2	TGTGCCAGCTACTCCCAGGTCTATGGCTACACCTTC	CASYSQVYGYTF
TRBV6-5	.	.	TRBJ1-5	TGTGCCAGCAGTTACTCGGGGGGGGGCAATCAGCCCCAGCATTTT	CASSYSGGGNQPQHF
TRBV10-3	.	.	TRBJ2-2	TGTGCCATCACCCCGGCGAACACCGGGGAGCTGTTTTTT	CAITPANTGELFF
TRBV30	TRBD1	few	TRBJ2-3	TGTGCCTGGAGTGATAATACAGGGGGCACAGATACGCAGTATTTT	CAWSDNTGGTDTQYF
TRBV28	TRBD1	.	TRBJ2-7	TGTGCCAGCAGTGTCTCCGGGACAGGGAAAGCCTACGAGCAGTACTTC	CASSVSGTGKAYEQYF
TRBV5-4	.	.	TRBJ2-5	TGTGCCAGCAGCTCCCCTGGAGCGGAAGAGACCCAGTACTTC	CASSSPGAEETQYF
TRBV12-5	.	few	TRBJ2-7	TGTGCTAGTGGTCGGGGGACGGGCCCCTACGAGCAGTACTTC	CASGRGTGPYEQYF
TRBV4-3	.	few	TRBJ2-2	TGCGCCAGCAGCATTACAACGAACACCGGGGAGCTGTTTTTT	CASSITTNTGELFF
TRBV11-2	TRBD2	.	TRBJ2-1	TGTGCCAGCAGCTTCATAGCGGGAGGGATGTACAATGAGCAGTTCTTC	CASSFIAGGMYNEQFF
TRBV19	TRBD1	few	TRBJ1-1	TGTGCCAGTAGTAGACAGGGTAGTGCTGAAGCTTTCTTT	CASSRQGSAEAFF
TRBV15	.	.	TRBJ2-2	TGTGCCACCAGCAGAGACCGGGAACTGTTTCCCGGGGAGCTGTTTTTT	CATSRDRELFPGELFF